Following are 26 T cell receptor beta chains from one sample sequenced in a study of shared clonotypes between healthy human individuals. The table came from immunoSEQ multiplex PCR; TCRdb's copy has only in-frame clones and leaves some out. The table has 2 million to 2.5 million clones, 85% to 95% seen once; the top ten hold under 0.45%. Specimen: naive CD4+ T cells from PBMCs. Noted subset: CD45RA+ positively selected. The receptors were sampled from a man aged 18 to 35 in good health. Some clones in this sample may be carry-over from other donors' samples.

The chain employs TRBV10-3 and TRBJ1-2, with a tentative D call TRBD1 (5 bases). V was pared by 6 bases and J by 6 bases, with 26 bases between. The CDR3 contains 17 residues. Germline V gene lookup returns CDR1 ENHRY and CDR2 SYGVKD. The CDR3 here is CAISPILSGGTLNGYTF. The CDR3, as DNA: TGTGCCATCAGCCCAATTCTCTCGGGGGGGACTTTGAATGGCTACACCTTC.

In regard to this clone: Other DNA sequences in the same sample also yield this CDR3. V is TRBV7-9 and J is TRBJ1-5, with TRBD1 matching over 8 bases. Germline CDR1 reads SEHNR; CDR2 reads FQNEAQ (reference sequence). The CDR3 length is 14 residues. V lost 6 bases and J lost 2; bases outside the gene matches: 3. The CDR3 spells CASSPTGGNQPQHF. The CDR3 DNA sequence: TGTGCCAGCAGTCCGACAGGGGGCAATCAGCCCCAGCATTTT.

CDR3 bases: TGCGCCAGCAGCGCAGCGGCCCCTACCTACAATGAGCAGTTCTTC. This sequence encodes CASSAAAPTYNEQFF. The chain links TRBV5-1 to TRBJ2-1; a possible D gene is TRBD2 (5 bases). The V end was cut by 4 bases, the J end by 2 bases, with 13 bases between. Per the germline V gene, CDR1 is SGHRS and CDR2 is YFSETQ. The CDR3 is made up of 15 amino acids.

The rearrangement links TRBV25-1 to TRBJ1-1; a possible D gene is TRBD1 (5 bases). With 5 bases removed from V and 3 bases from J, the gap between germline ends came to 7 bases. There are 12 residues in the CDR3. Germline V gene data show CDR1 as MGHDK and CDR2 as SYGVNS. The CDR3 region has the DNA TGTGCCAGCAGTCCGGGACACACTGAAGCTTTCTTT. Protein sequence: CASSPGHTEAFF.

This clone was observed a single time. The V gene is TRBV5-1, the J gene TRBJ1-1, with a tentative D call TRBD1 (5 bases). Trimming removed 3 bases from V and 3 bases from J, with 12 bases in between. Germline V gene lookup returns CDR1 SGHRS and CDR2 YFSETQ. This CDR3 is built from 14 residues. CDR3 protein: CASSSGPYDTEAFF. For the CDR3, the DNA is TGCGCCAGCAGCTCGGGACCCTATGACACTGAAGCTTTCTTT.

The chain recombines TRBV7-2 with TRBJ2-5; 10 bases are shared with TRBD1. The CDR3 totals 15 residues. Trimming took 0 bases from V and 9 from J; bases not matched to a gene: 7. Germline CDR1 and CDR2: SGHTA and FQGNSA. The CDR3 protein is CASSLALGQGFSQYF. CDR3 nucleotides: TGTGCCAGCAGCTTAGCGCTGGGACAGGGGTTCTCCCAGTACTTC. Drawing the rest from reference TRBV7-2 and TRBJ2-5, the complete variable domain is GAGVSQSPSNKVTEKGKDVELRCDPISGHTALYWYRQSLGQGLEFLIYFQGNSAPDKSGLPSDRFSAERTGGSVSTLTIQRTQQEDSAVYLCASSLALGQGFSQYFGPGTRLLVL.

DNA for the CDR3: TGCGCCAGCAGCTTCGGGACAGCCACCGGTGAAAAACTGTTTTTT. Translation: CASSFGTATGEKLFF. This chain connects TRBV5-1 to TRBJ1-4; TRBD1 matches at 7 bases. The ends lost 2 bases at V and 7 bases at J; junction bases unmatched: 8. The CDR3 is made up of 15 amino acids. CDR1 is SGHRS and CDR2 is YFSETQ in the germline V gene.

The V gene is TRBV5-1, the J gene TRBJ2-7, with D perhaps being TRBD1 or TRBD2 (5 bases each). CDR3 length: 15 amino acids. V lost 4 bases to trimming and J lost 0 bases, with 14 bases between them. The germline V gene has CDR1 SGHRS and CDR2 YFSETQ. The CDR3: CASSRGRGTSYEQYF. The CDR3, as DNA: TGCGCCAGCAGCCGGGGAAGAGGGACCTCCTACGAGCAGTACTTC.

This chain uses TRBV5-8 with TRBJ2-5; unclear D gene. Trimming removed 1 base at V and 2 bases at J, with 6 bases between. Germline CDR1 is SGHTS and CDR2 is YDEGEE. CDR3 length: 13 amino acids. Written as DNA, the CDR3 is TGTGCCAGCAGCTTGACTAATCAAGAGACCCAGTACTTC. It specifies CASSLTNQETQYF.

This chain uses TRBV7-3 with TRBJ2-6; D is ambiguous. The germline V and J ends were trimmed by 5 bases and 4 bases, with 15 bases remaining between them. CDR1 and CDR2 from the germline V gene are SGHTA and FQGTGA. There are 16 residues in the CDR3. Here the CDR3 reads CASSNPAVPGANVLTF. The DNA for the CDR3 is TGTGCCAGCAGCAACCCGGCGGTTCCCGGGGCCAACGTCCTGACTTTC.

The chain carries TRBV6-5 and TRBJ2-5; 10 nucleotides align to TRBD1. Near its end, the DNA agrees better with TRBJ2-7, so the J call may be wrong. CDR1 is MNHEY and CDR2 is SVGAGI in the germline V gene. The CDR3 contains 15 residues. The CDR3 nucleotides read TGTGCCAGCAGTTACTCGGGACAGGGGAGGGACGAGCAGTACTTC. Its protein is CASSYSGQGRDEQYF.

This chain connects TRBV13 to TRBJ2-7, with 8 nucleotides matching TRBD1. The CDR3 has 17 residues. From germline, CDR1 is PRHDT and CDR2 FYEKMQ (reference sequence). The J segment lost 5 bases and the V segment lost 0 bases, leaving 12 bases of the junction unmatched. This chain's CDR3 is CASSLGPHWTGLNEQYF. In nucleotides, the CDR3 is TGTGCCAGCAGCTTAGGCCCACATTGGACAGGGTTGAACGAGCAGTACTTC.

V gene TRBV9 combines with J gene TRBJ1-3; D unresolved. V lost 2 bases to trimming and J lost 0 bases, with 12 bases between them. The CDR3 totals 16 residues. CDR1 and CDR2 (germline): SGDLS, YYNGEE. In DNA form, the CDR3 reads TGTGCCAGCAGCGTCTCGGGAGTAAGCTCTGGAAACACCATATATTTT. This sequence encodes CASSVSGVSSGNTIYF.

This chain links TRBV20-1 with TRBJ1-2; 7 positions agree with TRBD1. The CDR3 runs 11 residues. V gave up 6 bases and J gave up 11 bases; unmatched junction bases: 9. Looked up from germline, CDR1 is DFQATT and CDR2 is SNEGSKA (reference sequence). The CDR3 bases are TGCAGTGCAGAGACAGGGACGGGGTACACCTTC. This translates into CSAETGTGYTF.

The gene calls are TRBV18 and TRBJ1-1, with D uncertain. This CDR3 region has 15 residues. Germline-derived CDR1 and CDR2 are KGHSH and LQKENI. Trimming removed 5 bases at V and 2 bases at J, with 15 bases between. The CDR3 nucleotides read TGTGCCAGCTCAACCTTAGAGCTATATAACACTGAAGCTTTCTTT. Amino acids: CASSTLELYNTEAFF.

The chain joins TRBV15 to TRBJ1-5; D unresolved. Trimming left V 3 bases short and J 4 bases short, with 4 bases between. CDR3 length: 12 residues. Germline CDR1 is LNHNV and CDR2 is YYDKDF (reference sequence). The CDR3 spells CATSSENQPQHF. CDR3 in DNA: TGTGCCACCAGCAGCGAAAATCAGCCCCAGCATTTT. The full variable domain, its missing parts supplied by reference TRBV15 and TRBJ1-5, is DAMVIQNPRYQVTQFGKPVTLSCSQTLNHNVMYWYQQKSSQAPKLLFHYYDKDFNNEADTPDNFQSRRPNTSFCFLDIRSPGLGDTAMYLCATSSENQPQHFGDGTRLSIL.

V gene TRBV28 combines with J gene TRBJ1-5, with D unresolved. There are 15 residues in the CDR3. Germline V gene lookup returns CDR1 MDHEN and CDR2 SYDVKM. Trimming pared 1 base from V and 4 bases from J, leaving 11 bases between. The DNA for the CDR3 is TGTGCCAGCAGTTTATCGGGGTTCGGGAATCAGCCCCAGCATTTT. Protein: CASSLSGFGNQPQHF.

This chain connects TRBV7-9 to TRBJ1-6; maybe TRBD1 (6 bases). The CDR3 contains 15 residues. The germline gives CDR1 SEHNR, CDR2 FQNEAQ (reference sequence). V was pared by 3 bases and J by 8 bases, with 14 bases between. In DNA form, the CDR3 reads TGTGCCAGCAGCTTCGCCAGGGGTGCTTATTCACCCCTCCACTTT. Protein sequence: CASSFARGAYSPLHF.

V gene TRBV15 combines with J gene TRBJ2-1; D not certain. The germline gives CDR1 LNHNV, CDR2 YYDKDF (reference sequence). The germline V and J ends were trimmed by 3 bases and 0 bases, with 15 bases remaining between them. There are 17 residues in the CDR3. The CDR3 coding sequence is TGTGCCACCAGCAGGCGCCTCGAGGCGGCCTCCTACAATGAGCAGTTCTTC. This codes for CATSRRLEAASYNEQFF. Full variable domain (outside the CDR3, taken from reference TRBV15 and TRBJ2-1): DAMVIQNPRYQVTQFGKPVTLSCSQTLNHNVMYWYQQKSSQAPKLLFHYYDKDFNNEADTPDNFQSRRPNTSFCFLDIRSPGLGDTAMYLCATSRRLEAASYNEQFFGPGTRLTVL.

The chain combines TRBV28 with TRBJ2-1; D gene ambiguous. The CDR3 is 13 residues long. CDR1 and CDR2 from the germline V gene are MDHEN and SYDVKM. The V end was cut by 8 bases, the J end by 6 bases, with 14 bases between. The CDR3 nucleotides are TGTGCCAGCGGCGTGGGATCCGCCAATGAGCAGTTCTTC. Translating gives CASGVGSANEQFF.

This sequence joins TRBV7-2 and TRBJ2-7; D is undetermined. The CDR3 is 15 residues long. V was clipped by 0 bases and J by 2 bases, with 11 bases between them. CDR1 is SGHTA, CDR2 FQGNSA, per germline. CDR3 amino acids: CASSLALGSPYEQYF. Here the CDR3 DNA reads TGTGCCAGCAGCTTAGCGCTCGGCTCGCCCTACGAGCAGTACTTC.

The V gene is TRBV5-1, the J gene TRBJ2-1; D might be TRBD2 (6 bases). The CDR3 runs to 14 residues. CDR1 is SGHRS, CDR2 YFSETQ, per germline. Trimming took 4 bases from V and 7 from J, leaving 15 bases between them. CDR3 DNA sequence: TGCGCCAGCAGCGTTGGACTACTGCCTAATGAGCAGTTCTTC. Translating it yields CASSVGLLPNEQFF.

The genes are TRBV9 and TRBJ1-2, with a tentative D call TRBD1 (6 bases). Per the germline V gene, CDR1 is SGDLS and CDR2 is YYNGEE. CDR3 length equals 16 residues. V lost 3 bases, J lost 2 bases, and 17 bases lay in between. In DNA form, the CDR3 reads TGTGCCAGCAGCGCCACATCCCTACAGGGAAACTATGGCTACACCTTC. Residues: CASSATSLQGNYGYTF.

Comment on this clone: It is unclear where the CDR3 begins or ends on the DNA, so no DNA is shown, and the CDR3 is as TCRdb lists it. The chain carries TRBV28 and TRBJ2-1; the D call TRBD1 from the table was never checked on the DNA. CDR1 is MDHEN and CDR2 is SYDVKM in the germline V gene. The CDR3 sequence runs 16 residues, both termini included. Here the CDR3 reads CASSILGQGKKNEQFF.

CDR3 bases: TGTGCCAGCTCACCACCCGAAAGGGGGCAAGAGACCCAGTACTTC. Translation gives CASSPPERGQETQYF. The V gene is TRBV18, the J gene TRBJ2-5; TRBD1 might be the D (6 bases). The CDR3 loop spans 15 amino acids. Germline values: CDR1 KGHSH, CDR2 LQKENI. V lost 0 bases and J lost 2, with 10 bases in between.

The genes are TRBV4-1 and TRBJ1-1; D ambiguous. V shed 0 bases and J shed 4 bases, with 12 bases lying between them. In germline, CDR1 is MGHRA, CDR2 YSYEKL. The CDR3 sequence is 15 residues long. The CDR3: CASSQDLGRVTEAFF. The CDR3 DNA sequence: TGCGCCAGCAGCCAAGATCTGGGTCGGGTCACTGAAGCTTTCTTT.